A single sample gave rise to the 23 T cell receptor beta chains below, sequenced in a study of blood T cells in healthy people across ages. Sample-barcoded 5' priming and a J-beta primer mix drove a second PCR of about 7 to 11 cycles. TCRdb fed the 5' RACE reads into MiXCR, producing one record per CDR3 protein. The data show 500,000 to 700,000 distinct CDR3 sequences, about 30% seen once. The sequenced sample consisted of blood. These receptors were collected from a woman aged 80 or over in good health.

This chain joins TRBV27 and TRBJ2-1; D unresolved. V lost 5 bases and J lost 1, with 9 bases in between. The germline CDR1 and CDR2 sequences are MNHEY and SMNVEV (reference sequence). CDR3 size: 14 residues. In nucleotides, the CDR3 is TGTGCCAGCAGTCCCCTGTGGTCCTACAATGAGCAGTTCTTC. Its translation is CASSPLWSYNEQFF.

The chain recombines TRBV6-1 with TRBJ1-5, with 8 positions matching TRBD1. Trimming removed 5 bases from V and 0 bases from J; junction bases left unmatched: 12. Germline V lookup: CDR1 MNHNS, CDR2 SASEGT. This CDR3 comprises 18 residues. In nucleotides, the CDR3 is TGTGCCAGCAGTCCGTGGGCAGGGGGCAGTTATAGCAATCAGCCCCAGCATTTT. This translates into CASSPWAGGSYSNQPQHF.

V usage is TRBV29-1 and J usage is TRBJ2-3, with 9 bases that match TRBD1. The CDR3 runs 13 residues. Germline values: CDR1 SQVTM, CDR2 ANQGSEA. V lost 6 bases, J lost 1 base, and 2 bases stayed unmatched. As DNA, the CDR3 is TGCAGCGTCCGACAGGGGGGCACAGATACGCAGTATTTT. Encoded protein: CSVRQGGTDTQYF.

The V call is TRBV27, the J call TRBJ2-1, with 11 nucleotides matching TRBD1. Unmatched junction bases numbered 8, after V lost 6 bases and J lost 4 bases. The CDR3 sequence is 16 residues long. The germline gives CDR1 MNHEY, CDR2 SMNVEV (reference sequence). CDR3 amino acids: CASREGTGGNYNEQFF. In nucleotides, the CDR3 is TGTGCCAGCAGAGAAGGGACAGGGGGGAATTACAATGAGCAGTTCTTC.

This clonotype has a count of ten or more. The rearrangement uses TRBV7-3 and TRBJ2-7; TRBD2 is a possible D gene (6 bases). The V end was cut by 5 bases, the J end by 3 bases, with 20 bases between. From germline, CDR1 is SGHTA and CDR2 FQGTGA. The CDR3 contains 16 residues. The CDR3, as DNA: TGTGCCAGCAGCCGGGCGGGGAGTCCGGGCCTCTACGAGCAGTACTTC. Translating it yields CASSRAGSPGLYEQYF.

The J gene is TRBJ1-5, the V gene TRBV7-6; TRBD1 agrees at 8 bases. Trimming took 1 base from V and 7 from J; bases not matched to a gene: 6. The CDR3 has 15 residues. Germline values: CDR1 SGHVS, CDR2 FNYEAQ. CDR3 DNA: TGTGCCAGCAGCTTAGATCAGGGGGCTAACCAGCCCCAGCATTTT. It codes for CASSLDQGANQPQHF.

Note on this clonotype: Since a much larger clone is just one base distant, this may be a read error. Without the conserved terminal phenylalanine or tryptophan, this CDR3 likely stems from a read error. The chain employs TRBV5-1 and TRBJ1-2, with TRBD1 as a possible D gene (5 bases). With 3 bases removed from V and 4 bases from J, the gap between germline ends came to 13 bases. CDR3 length equals 14 residues. Per germline, CDR1 SGHRS and CDR2 YFSETQ. The CDR3 here is CASSSYGTVYGYTC. The DNA for the CDR3 is TGCGCCAGCAGCTCCTACGGGACGGTCTATGGCTACACCTGC.

This clonotype was observed at least ten times. The rearrangement links TRBV11-2 to TRBJ1-1; 8 bases are shared with TRBD1. The V gene's germline CDR1 is SGHAT and CDR2 FQNNGV. The CDR3 length is 14 residues. Trimming cost V 4 bases and J 4 bases; bases outside gene matches: 5. CDR3 amino acids: CASSSDRASTEAFF. In nucleotides, the CDR3 is TGTGCCAGCAGCTCGGACAGGGCCTCCACTGAAGCTTTCTTT.

With regard to this clonotype: Possible read error: a much larger clone is one base away. The genes are TRBV20-1 and TRBJ2-1, with 9 bases lining up with TRBD2. The tail of the sequence fits TRBJ2-7 better, so the J call may be wrong. This CDR3 has 18 amino acids. The germline V gene has CDR1 DFQATT and CDR2 SNEGSKA (reference sequence). The CDR3 protein is CSALGAGGDSGSYNEQYF. CDR3 coding DNA: TGCAGTGCCCTAGGGGCGGGAGGGGACTCCGGCTCCTACAATGAGCAGTACTTC.

This clonotype occurred a few times. The chain joins TRBV6-6 to TRBJ2-2; no clear D. This CDR3 is built from 13 residues. CDR1 is MNHNY, CDR2 SVGAGI, per germline (reference sequence). Between the trimmed V and J ends, which lost 7 bases and 1 base, there was a span of 7 bases. CDR3 amino acids: CASTYGNTGELFF. The CDR3 DNA reads as TGTGCCAGCACCTATGGGAACACCGGGGAGCTGTTTTTT.

This clonotype came up many times. V usage is TRBV20-1 and J usage is TRBJ2-1; TRBD1 agrees at 7 bases. The CDR3 is made up of 14 amino acids. The J segment lost 4 bases and the V segment lost 3 bases, leaving 6 bases of the junction unmatched. Germline loops: CDR1 DFQATT, CDR2 SNEGSKA (reference sequence). The CDR3 DNA reads TGCAGTGCTAGTCGGGACAGCTTATACAATGAGCAGTTCTTC. Its protein is CSASRDSLYNEQFF.

This clonotype occurred a few times. The chain uses TRBV12-5 and TRBJ2-2, with D possibly TRBD1 on 6 matching bases. The ends were cut back, 4 bases at V and 1 base at J, with 13 bases in the middle. CDR1 is LGHNT and CDR2 is FRNRAP in the germline V gene. The CDR3 loop spans 16 amino acids. The DNA of the CDR3 is TGTGCTAGTGGTTCAAACAGGGCGGTGAACACCGGGGAGCTGTTTTTT. This encodes CASGSNRAVNTGELFF.

Of note for this clonotype: This clone may be a read error of a much larger clone one base away. The V call is TRBV20-1, the J call TRBJ2-5; D is perhaps TRBD2 (7 bases). The V and J ends lost 0 bases and 5 bases respectively, with 13 bases between them. Germline values: CDR1 DFQATT, CDR2 SNEGSKA (reference sequence). This CDR3 contains 14 residues. The CDR3, as DNA: TGCAGTGCTAGAGATCGGGGGGCCAGGGAGACCCAGTACTTC. Translation: CSARDRGARETQYF.

The table lists this clonotype with a few counts. Given a much more abundant clone one base away, this may be a read error. This chain connects TRBV2 to TRBJ2-1; TRBD1 or TRBD2 may be the D gene (6 bases each). Germline CDR1 is SNHLY and CDR2 is FYNNEI. Trimming took 6 bases from V and 10 from J, leaving 19 bases between them. This CDR3 spans 14 amino acids. CDR3 sequence: CASSQSGGPSEQFF. The DNA for the CDR3 is TGTGCCAGCAGCCAGAGTGGGGGGCCTTCGGAGCAGTTCTTC.

This clonotype was picked up many times. The V call is TRBV29-1, the J call TRBJ2-1; D perhaps matches TRBD2 (6 bases). CDR1 and CDR2 (germline): SQVTM, ANQGSEA. This CDR3 region has 12 residues. The V gene lost 1 base and the J gene lost 9 bases, with 10 bases spanning the gap. The CDR3 reads CSVEGGVSEQFF. The CDR3 bases are TGCAGCGTTGAAGGGGGGGTGAGTGAGCAGTTCTTC.

The chain joins TRBV6-2 or TRBV6-3 to TRBJ1-1, with D tentatively TRBD1 (6 bases). Trimming pared 8 bases from V and 0 bases from J, leaving 13 bases between. The CDR3 spans 14 residues. Germline CDR1 reads MNHEY; CDR2 reads SVGEGT. CDR3 bases: TGTGCCAGCGGATGGACAGAAATGAACACTGAAGCTTTCTTT. Translating it yields CASGWTEMNTEAFF.

This clonotype was observed at least ten times. The CDR3 is CASSLAGVGTDTQYF. The CDR3 DNA is TGTGCCAGCAGCTTAGCCGGGGTAGGAACAGATACGCAGTATTTT. V usage is TRBV11-2 and J usage is TRBJ2-3, with a weak D call TRBD2 (5 bases). The germline CDR1 and CDR2 sequences are SGHAT and FQNNGV. V shed 1 base and J shed 3 bases, with 11 bases lying between them. The CDR3 is 15 residues long.

V gene TRBV7-7 combines with J gene TRBJ2-7; no clear D. Germline loops: CDR1 SSHAT, CDR2 FNYEAQ (reference sequence). The CDR3 is 15 residues long. Trimming took 5 bases from V and 5 from J, leaving 19 bases between them. The CDR3 is CASSGPIAMFHEQYF. The CDR3 coding sequence is TGTGCCAGCAGCGGACCGATCGCGATGTTCCACGAGCAGTACTTC.

This clonotype was seen at least ten times. The genes are TRBV5-1 and TRBJ2-7; TRBD1 matches 9 bases. The CDR3 loop spans 15 amino acids. CDR1 is SGHRS and CDR2 is YFSETQ in the germline V gene. V dropped 4 bases and J dropped 4; count of bases not matched to a gene: 9. The CDR3 bases are TGCGCCAGCAGCACAGGGACAGGGCTTGTGTACGAGCAGTACTTC. Translated: CASSTGTGLVYEQYF.

The V gene is TRBV7-9, the J gene TRBJ2-3; D gene uncertain. The ends were cut back, 1 base at V and 6 bases at J, with 11 bases in the middle. This CDR3 comprises 14 residues. Per germline, CDR1 SEHNR and CDR2 FQNEAQ (reference sequence). The CDR3 spells CASSLDSSVDTQYF. Here the CDR3 DNA reads TGTGCCAGCAGCTTAGACTCGTCCGTCGATACGCAGTATTTT.

This clonotype was seen only a few times. DNA for the CDR3: TGTGCCAGCAGCGACTTGCGGCGGGGGGGCTTATACGAGCAGTACTTC. This gives the protein CASSDLRRGGLYEQYF. This chain connects TRBV6-6 to TRBJ2-7, with 9 positions matching TRBD2. The CDR3 is 16 amino acids. Per the germline V gene, CDR1 is MNHNY and CDR2 is SVGAGI (reference sequence). The ends lost 6 bases at V and 4 bases at J; junction bases unmatched: 13.

This clonotype has ten or more counts. This chain connects TRBV4-1 to TRBJ2-1, with D perhaps given as TRBD1 or TRBD2 (6 bases each). V was clipped by 4 bases and J by 6 bases, with 28 bases between them. The CDR3 contains 19 residues. Germline V gene lookup returns CDR1 MGHRA and CDR2 YSYEKL. The CDR3: CASSRPRVGSSGGGNEQFF. The CDR3 region has the DNA TGCGCCAGCAGCCGTCCCAGGGTGGGGAGTTCAGGAGGGGGCAATGAGCAGTTCTTC.

The rearrangement links TRBV14 to TRBJ2-1; tentative D call: TRBD2 (5 bases). Trimming took 4 bases from V and 3 from J, leaving 16 bases between them. Germline V CDR1 and CDR2: SGHDN, FVKESK. The CDR3 is 16 residues long. The CDR3 region is CASSRRQTAGYNEQFF. CDR3 DNA: TGTGCCAGCAGCCGCCGACAAACCGCGGGCTACAATGAGCAGTTCTTC.